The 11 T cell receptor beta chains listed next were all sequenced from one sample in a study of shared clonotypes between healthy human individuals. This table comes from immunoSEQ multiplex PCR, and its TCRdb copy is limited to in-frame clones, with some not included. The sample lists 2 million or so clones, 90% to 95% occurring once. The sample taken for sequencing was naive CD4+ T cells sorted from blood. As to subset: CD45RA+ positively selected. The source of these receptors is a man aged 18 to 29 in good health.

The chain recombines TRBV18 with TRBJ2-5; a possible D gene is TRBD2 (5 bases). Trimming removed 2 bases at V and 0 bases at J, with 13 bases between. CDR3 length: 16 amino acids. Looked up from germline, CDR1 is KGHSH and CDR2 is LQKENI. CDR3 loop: CASSPYEGEYQETQYF. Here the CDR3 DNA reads TGTGCCAGCTCACCATACGAGGGCGAGTACCAAGAGACCCAGTACTTC.

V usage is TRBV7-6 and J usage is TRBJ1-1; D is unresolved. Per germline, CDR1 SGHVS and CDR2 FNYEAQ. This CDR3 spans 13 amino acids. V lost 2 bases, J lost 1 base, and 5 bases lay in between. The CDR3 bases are TGTGCCAGCAGCTTAACTGAGAACACTGAAGCTTTCTTT. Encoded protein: CASSLTENTEAFF.

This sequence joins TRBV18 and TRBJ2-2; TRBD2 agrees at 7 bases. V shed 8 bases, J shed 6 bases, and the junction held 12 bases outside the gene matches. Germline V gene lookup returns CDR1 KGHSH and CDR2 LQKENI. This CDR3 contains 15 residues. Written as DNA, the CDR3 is TGTGCCAGCCGAAACAGCGGGGTGACCTCCGGGGAGCTGTTTTTT. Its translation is CASRNSGVTSGELFF.

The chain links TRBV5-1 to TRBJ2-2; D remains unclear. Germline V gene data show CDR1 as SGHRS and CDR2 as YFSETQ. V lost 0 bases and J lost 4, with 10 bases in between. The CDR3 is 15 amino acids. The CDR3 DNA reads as TGCGCCAGCAGCTTGGACCCCTCTACCACCGGGGAGCTGTTTTTT. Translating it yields CASSLDPSTTGELFF.

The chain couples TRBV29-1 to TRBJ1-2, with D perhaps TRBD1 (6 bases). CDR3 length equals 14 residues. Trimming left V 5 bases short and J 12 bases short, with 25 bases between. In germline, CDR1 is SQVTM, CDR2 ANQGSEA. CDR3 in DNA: TGCAGCGTTCCTAGACAGGCCACCGATTTGGGACACACCTTC. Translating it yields CSVPRQATDLGHTF. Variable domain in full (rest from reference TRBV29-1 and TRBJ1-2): SAVISQKPSRDICQRGTSLTIQCQVDSQVTMMFWYRQQPGQSLTLIATANQGSEATYESGFVIDKFPISRPNLTFSTLTVSNMSPEDSSIYLCSVPRQATDLGHTFGSGTRLTVV.

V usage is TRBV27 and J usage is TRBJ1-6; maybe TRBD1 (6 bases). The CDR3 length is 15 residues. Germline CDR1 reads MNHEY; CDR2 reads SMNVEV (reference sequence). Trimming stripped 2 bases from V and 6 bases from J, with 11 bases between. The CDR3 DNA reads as TGTGCCAGCAGTTTAAGTGGGGGCATTAATTCACCCCTCCACTTT. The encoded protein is CASSLSGGINSPLHF.

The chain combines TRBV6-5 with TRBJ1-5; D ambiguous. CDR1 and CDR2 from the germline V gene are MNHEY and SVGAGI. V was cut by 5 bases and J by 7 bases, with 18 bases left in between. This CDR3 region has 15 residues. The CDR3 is CASSPVLRDMQPQHF. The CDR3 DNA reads TGTGCCAGCAGTCCCGTTCTTCGCGACATGCAGCCCCAGCATTTT.

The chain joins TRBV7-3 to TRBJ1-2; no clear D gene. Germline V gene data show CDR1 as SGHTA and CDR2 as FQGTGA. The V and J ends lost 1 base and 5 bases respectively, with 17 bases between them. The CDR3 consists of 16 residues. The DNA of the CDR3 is TGTGCCAGCAGCTTAAACCCGTCCACGGCCCGTTATGGCTACACCTTC. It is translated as CASSLNPSTARYGYTF.

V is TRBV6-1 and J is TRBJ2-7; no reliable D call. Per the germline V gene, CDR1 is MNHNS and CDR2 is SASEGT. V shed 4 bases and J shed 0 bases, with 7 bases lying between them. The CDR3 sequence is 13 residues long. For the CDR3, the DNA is TGTGCCAGCAGTGGTAGTACCTCCTACGAGCAGTACTTC. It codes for CASSGSTSYEQYF.

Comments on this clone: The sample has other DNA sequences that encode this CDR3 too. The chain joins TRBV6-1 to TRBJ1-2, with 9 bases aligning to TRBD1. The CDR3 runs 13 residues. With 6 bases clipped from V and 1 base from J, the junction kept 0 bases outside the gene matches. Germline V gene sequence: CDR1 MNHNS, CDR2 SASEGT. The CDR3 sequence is CASRTGGNYGYTF. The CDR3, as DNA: TGTGCCAGCAGGACAGGGGGTAACTATGGCTACACCTTC.

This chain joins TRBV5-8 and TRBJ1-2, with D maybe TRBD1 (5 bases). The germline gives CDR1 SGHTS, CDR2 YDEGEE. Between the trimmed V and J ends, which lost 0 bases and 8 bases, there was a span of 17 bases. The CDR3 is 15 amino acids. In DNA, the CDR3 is TGTGCCAGCAGCTTGGCCTGGGTCAGGGCGGAGGGCTACACCTTC. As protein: CASSLAWVRAEGYTF.